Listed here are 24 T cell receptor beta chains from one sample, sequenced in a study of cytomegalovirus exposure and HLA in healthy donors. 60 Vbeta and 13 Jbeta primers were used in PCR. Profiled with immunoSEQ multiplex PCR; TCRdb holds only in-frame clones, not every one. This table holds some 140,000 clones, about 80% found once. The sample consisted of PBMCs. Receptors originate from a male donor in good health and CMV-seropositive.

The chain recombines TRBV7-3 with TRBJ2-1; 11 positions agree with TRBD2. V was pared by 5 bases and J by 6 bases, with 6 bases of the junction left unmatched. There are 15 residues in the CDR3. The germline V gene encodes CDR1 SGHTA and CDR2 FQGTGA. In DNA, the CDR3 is TGTGCCAGCAGCAGCGCCGGGACTAGCGGCAATGAGCAGTTCTTC. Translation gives CASSSAGTSGNEQFF.

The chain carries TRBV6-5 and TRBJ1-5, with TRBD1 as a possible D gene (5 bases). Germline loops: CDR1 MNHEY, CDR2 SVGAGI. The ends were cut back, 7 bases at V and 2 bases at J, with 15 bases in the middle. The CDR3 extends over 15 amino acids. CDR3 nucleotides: TGTGCCAGCACCCCCTCAGGGTTAGGCAATCAGCCCCAGCATTTT. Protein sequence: CASTPSGLGNQPQHF.

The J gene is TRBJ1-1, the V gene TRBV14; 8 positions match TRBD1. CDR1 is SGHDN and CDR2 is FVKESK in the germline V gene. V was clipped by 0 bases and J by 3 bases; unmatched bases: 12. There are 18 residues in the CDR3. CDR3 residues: CASSQDRQGKGRDTEAFF. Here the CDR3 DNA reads TGTGCCAGCAGCCAAGATCGACAGGGGAAGGGACGGGACACTGAAGCTTTCTTT.

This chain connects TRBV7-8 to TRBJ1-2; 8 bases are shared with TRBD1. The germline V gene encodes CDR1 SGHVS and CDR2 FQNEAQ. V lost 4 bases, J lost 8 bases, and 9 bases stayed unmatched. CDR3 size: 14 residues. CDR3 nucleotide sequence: TGTGCCAGCAGCTATAGACAGGGGCCGAGAGGCTACACCTTC. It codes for CASSYRQGPRGYTF.

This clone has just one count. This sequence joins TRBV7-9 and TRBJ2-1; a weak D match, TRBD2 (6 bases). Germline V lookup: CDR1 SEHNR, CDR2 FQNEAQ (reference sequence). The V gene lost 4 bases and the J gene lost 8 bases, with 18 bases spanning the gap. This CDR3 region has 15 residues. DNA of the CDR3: TGTGCCAGCAGCTCCCCCGGGGGAGTCGTCGATGAGCAGTTCTTC. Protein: CASSSPGGVVDEQFF.

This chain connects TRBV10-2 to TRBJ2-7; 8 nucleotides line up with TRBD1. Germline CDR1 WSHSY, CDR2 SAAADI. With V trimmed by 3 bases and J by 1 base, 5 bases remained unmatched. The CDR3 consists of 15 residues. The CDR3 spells CASSDGQGGSYEQYF. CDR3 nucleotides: TGCGCCAGCAGTGATGGACAGGGAGGTTCCTACGAGCAGTACTTC.

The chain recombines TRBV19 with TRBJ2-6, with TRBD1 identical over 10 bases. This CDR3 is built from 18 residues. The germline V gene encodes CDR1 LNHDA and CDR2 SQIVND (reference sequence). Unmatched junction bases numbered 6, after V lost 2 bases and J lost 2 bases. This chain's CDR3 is CASSIRATGGTGANVLTF. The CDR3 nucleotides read TGTGCCAGTAGTATAAGAGCGACAGGGGGCACTGGGGCCAACGTCCTGACTTTC.

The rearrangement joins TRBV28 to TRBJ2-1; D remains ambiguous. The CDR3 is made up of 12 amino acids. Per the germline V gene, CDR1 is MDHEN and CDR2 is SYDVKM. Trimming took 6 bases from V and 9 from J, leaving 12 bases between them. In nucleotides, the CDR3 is TGTGCCAGCAGGACGTGGCCGGGTGAGCAGTTCTTC. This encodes CASRTWPGEQFF.

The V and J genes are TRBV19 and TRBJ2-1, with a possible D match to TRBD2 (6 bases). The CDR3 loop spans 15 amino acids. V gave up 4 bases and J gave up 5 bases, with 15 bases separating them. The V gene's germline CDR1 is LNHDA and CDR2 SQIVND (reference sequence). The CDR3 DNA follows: TGTGCCAGTAGTAAATCGGGAGCCTTCGACAATGAGCAGTTCTTC. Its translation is CASSKSGAFDNEQFF.

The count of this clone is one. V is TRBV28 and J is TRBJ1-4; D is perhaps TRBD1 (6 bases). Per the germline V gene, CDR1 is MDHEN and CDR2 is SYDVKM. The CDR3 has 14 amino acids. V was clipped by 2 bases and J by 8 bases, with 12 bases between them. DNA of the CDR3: TGTGCCAGCAGTTTAGGGGGGGCGTACGAAAAACTGTTTTTT. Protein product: CASSLGGAYEKLFF.

CDR3 DNA sequence: TGTGCCAGCAGCTTAGTCGGGAACTATGGCTACACCTTC. It specifies CASSLVGNYGYTF. This chain uses TRBV11-2 with TRBJ1-2; D gene ambiguous. The CDR3 is 13 residues long. V shed 1 base and J shed 2 bases, with 5 bases lying between them. From germline, CDR1 is SGHAT and CDR2 FQNNGV. Based on the CDR3 plus reference TRBV11-2 and TRBJ1-2, the full variable domain is EAGVAQSPRYKIIEKRQSVAFWCNPISGHATLYWYQQILGQGPKLLIQFQNNGVVDDSQLPKDRFSAERLKGVDSTLKIQPAKLEDSAVYLCASSLVGNYGYTFGSGTRLTVV.

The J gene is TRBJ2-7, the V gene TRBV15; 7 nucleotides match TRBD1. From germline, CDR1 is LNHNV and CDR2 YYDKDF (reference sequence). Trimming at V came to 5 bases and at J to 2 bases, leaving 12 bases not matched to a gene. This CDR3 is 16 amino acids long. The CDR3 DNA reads TGTGCCACCAGCCGGGAACAGGGGATTCTAACCTACGAGCAGTACTTC. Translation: CATSREQGILTYEQYF.

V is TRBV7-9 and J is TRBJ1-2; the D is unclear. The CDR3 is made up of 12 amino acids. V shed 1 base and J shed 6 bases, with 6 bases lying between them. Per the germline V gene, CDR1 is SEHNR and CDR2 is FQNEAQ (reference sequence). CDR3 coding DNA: TGTGCCAGCAGCTTAGTACGGGATGGCTACACCTTC. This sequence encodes CASSLVRDGYTF.

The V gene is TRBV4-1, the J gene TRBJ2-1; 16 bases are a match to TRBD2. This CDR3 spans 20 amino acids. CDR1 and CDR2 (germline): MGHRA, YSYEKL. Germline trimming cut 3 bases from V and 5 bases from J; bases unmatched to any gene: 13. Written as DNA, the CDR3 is TGCGCCAGCAGCCAGGAGCCCGGGACTAGCGGGGGGGACCAGGACAATGAGCAGTTCTTC. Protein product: CASSQEPGTSGGDQDNEQFF.

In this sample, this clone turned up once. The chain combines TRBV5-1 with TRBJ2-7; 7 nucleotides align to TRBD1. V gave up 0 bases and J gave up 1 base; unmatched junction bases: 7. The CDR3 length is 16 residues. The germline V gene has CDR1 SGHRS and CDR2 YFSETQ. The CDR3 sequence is CASSLGDRSTSYEQYF. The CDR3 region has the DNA TGCGCCAGCAGCTTGGGGGACAGAAGTACGTCCTACGAGCAGTACTTC.

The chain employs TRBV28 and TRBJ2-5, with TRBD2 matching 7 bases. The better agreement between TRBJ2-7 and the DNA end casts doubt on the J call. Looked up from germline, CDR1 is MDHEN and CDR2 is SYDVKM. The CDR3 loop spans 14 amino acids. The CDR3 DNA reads TGTGCCAGCAGCCAAGCGGGAAGGGGCTACGAGCAGTACTTC. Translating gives CASSQAGRGYEQYF.

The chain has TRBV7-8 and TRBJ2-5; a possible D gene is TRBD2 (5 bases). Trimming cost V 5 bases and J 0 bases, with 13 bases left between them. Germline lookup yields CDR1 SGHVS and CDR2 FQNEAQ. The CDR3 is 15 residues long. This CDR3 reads CASSLGDGYQETQYF. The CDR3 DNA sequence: TGTGCCAGCAGCCTCGGGGATGGGTACCAAGAGACCCAGTACTTC.

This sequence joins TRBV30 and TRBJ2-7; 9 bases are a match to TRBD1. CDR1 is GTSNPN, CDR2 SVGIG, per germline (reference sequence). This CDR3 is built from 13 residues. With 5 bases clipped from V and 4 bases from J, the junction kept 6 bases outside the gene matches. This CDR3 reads CAWETGGQYEQYF. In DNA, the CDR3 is TGTGCCTGGGAGACAGGGGGTCAGTACGAGCAGTACTTC.

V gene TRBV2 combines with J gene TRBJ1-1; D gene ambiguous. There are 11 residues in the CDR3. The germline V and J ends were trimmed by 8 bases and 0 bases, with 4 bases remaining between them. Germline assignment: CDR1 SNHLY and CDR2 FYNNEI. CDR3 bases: TGTGCCAGCGTCATGAACACTGAAGCTTTCTTT. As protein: CASVMNTEAFF.

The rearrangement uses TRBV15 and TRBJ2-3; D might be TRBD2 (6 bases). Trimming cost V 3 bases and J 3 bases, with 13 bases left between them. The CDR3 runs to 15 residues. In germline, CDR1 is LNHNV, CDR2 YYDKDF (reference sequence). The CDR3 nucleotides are TGTGCCACCAGCAGGGACGGGGGTCGGACAGATACGCAGTATTTT. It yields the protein CATSRDGGRTDTQYF.

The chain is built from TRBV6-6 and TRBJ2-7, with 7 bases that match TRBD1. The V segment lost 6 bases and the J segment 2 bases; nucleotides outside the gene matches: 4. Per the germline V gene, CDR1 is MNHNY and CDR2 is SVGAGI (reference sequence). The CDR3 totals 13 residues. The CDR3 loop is CASRPGQPYEQYF. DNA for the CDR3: TGTGCCAGCAGACCGGGACAGCCCTACGAGCAGTACTTC.

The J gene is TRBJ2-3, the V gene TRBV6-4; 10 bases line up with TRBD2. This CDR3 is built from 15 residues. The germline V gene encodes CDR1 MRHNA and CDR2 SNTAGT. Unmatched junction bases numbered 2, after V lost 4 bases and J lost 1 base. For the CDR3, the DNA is TGTGCCAGCAGTGCCGGGACTAGCGGCACAGATACGCAGTATTTT. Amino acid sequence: CASSAGTSGTDTQYF.

This CDR3 reads CASSFETRLLSWSYEQYF. The CDR3 region has the DNA TGTGCCAGCAGTTTTGAGACCCGACTTCTCTCTTGGTCCTACGAGCAGTACTTC. The chain links TRBV28 to TRBJ2-7, with no clear D. Germline V gene sequence: CDR1 MDHEN, CDR2 SYDVKM. This CDR3 is built from 18 residues. V was pared by 3 bases and J by 1 base, with 22 bases between.

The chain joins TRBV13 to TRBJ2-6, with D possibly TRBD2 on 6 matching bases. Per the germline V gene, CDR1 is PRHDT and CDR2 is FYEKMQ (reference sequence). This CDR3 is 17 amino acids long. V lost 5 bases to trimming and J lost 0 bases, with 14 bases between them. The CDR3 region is CASSGGLGNSGANVLTF. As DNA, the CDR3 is TGTGCCAGCAGCGGGGGACTGGGAAACTCTGGGGCCAACGTCCTGACTTTC.